One sample yielded the 22 T cell receptor beta chains listed below, sequenced in a study of T cells after yellow fever vaccination. Via MiXCR, TCRdb re-called the 5' RACE reads, giving one row per CDR3 protein. Here the sample spans around 300,000 distinct CDR3 sequences, 4% to 5.5% being singletons. Sequenced material: PBMCs, taken 15 days after the yellow fever booster vaccination. The receptor source for this set is a man between 18 and 35 years old who received the YFV17D yellow fever vaccine.

The sample holds many counts of this clonotype. V gene TRBV4-2 combines with J gene TRBJ2-2; D remains unclear. Trimming stripped 1 base from V and 1 base from J, with 10 bases between. The germline V gene has CDR1 LGHNA and CDR2 YNFKEQ. The CDR3 is made up of 16 amino acids. CDR3 sequence: CASSQGTVLNTGELFF. The CDR3 coding sequence is TGTGCCAGCAGCCAAGGGACGGTGCTGAACACCGGGGAGCTGTTTTTT.

Regarding this clonotype: Its ends do not fully match the called genes, so a read error is possible. The genes are TRBV28 and TRBJ1-2, with a possible D match to TRBD1 (6 bases). This CDR3 has 12 residues. Germline CDR1 and CDR2: MDHEN and SYDVKM. The CDR3 DNA follows: TGTGCCAGCAGTTTAGCGGGGGGCGTTTATAACTTC. Translating it yields CASSLAGGVYNF.

There are a few counts of this clonotype. The rearrangement links TRBV9 to TRBJ2-7; TRBD1 matches at 10 bases. Germline V lookup: CDR1 SGDLS, CDR2 YYNGEE. CDR3 length: 16 amino acids. After removal of 6 bases from V and 4 bases from J, the junction contained 13 bases not matched to a gene. For the CDR3, the DNA is TGTGCCAGCACCAACCGGGACAGGGGTCGCATTTACGAGCAGTACGTC. The encoded protein is CASTNRDRGRIYEQYV.

The chain uses TRBV6-2 or TRBV6-3 and TRBJ2-1, with TRBD1 matching over 9 bases. In germline, CDR1 is MNHEY, CDR2 SVGEGT. The CDR3 length is 16 residues. The ends lost 4 bases at V and 12 bases at J; junction bases unmatched: 16. In DNA form, the CDR3 reads TGTGCCAGCAGTTCACACAGGGGGCTGCAAGTAGATAGGCAGTTCTTC. Translating it yields CASSSHRGLQVDRQFF.

This clonotype was seen ten or more times. The V gene is TRBV3-1, the J gene TRBJ1-2; possibly TRBD1 for D (5 bases). The V end was cut by 3 bases, the J end by 7 bases, with 12 bases between. This CDR3 is 13 amino acids long. Germline loops: CDR1 LGHDT, CDR2 YNNKEL (reference sequence). In nucleotides, the CDR3 is TGTGCCAGCAGCCAGCGGGGGGGAGGTGGCTACACCTTC. It encodes CASSQRGGGGYTF.

This clonotype was observed many times. This chain uses TRBV20-1 with TRBJ2-4; unclear D gene. V gave up 3 bases and J gave up 8 bases, with 14 bases separating them. The CDR3 consists of 13 residues. Per germline, CDR1 DFQATT and CDR2 SNEGSKA (reference sequence). The CDR3 coding sequence is TGCAGTGCTAGCTCAGAGGCCGCGTACATTCAGTACTTC. It codes for CSASSEAAYIQYF.

V and J are TRBV28 and TRBJ1-6; D might be TRBD1 (5 bases). Trimming took 6 bases from V and 7 from J, leaving 19 bases between them. Germline CDR1 and CDR2: MDHEN and SYDVKM. This CDR3 has 16 amino acids. CDR3 DNA: TGTGCCAGCAGACCCCCTCCGGGGCGCGGGAATTCACCCCTCCACTTT. Protein: CASRPPPGRGNSPLHF.

This clonotype was counted ten times or more. This chain joins TRBV12-3 or TRBV12-4 and TRBJ1-2; the D gene is possibly TRBD1 (5 bases). V was trimmed by 7 bases and J by 8 bases, leaving 14 bases between them. The CDR3 contains 12 residues. CDR3 nucleotides: TGTGCCAGCACCTGGGGGGGAAGCGGCTACACCTTC. This sequence encodes CASTWGGSGYTF.

This clonotype was observed many times. The gene calls are TRBV9 and TRBJ2-5; D is perhaps TRBD1 (7 bases). The V gene's germline CDR1 is SGDLS and CDR2 YYNGEE. CDR3 length equals 15 residues. The V and J ends lost 4 bases and 2 bases respectively, with 15 bases between them. The CDR3 reads CASSPRRGPQETQYF. CDR3 nucleotides: TGTGCCAGCAGCCCCCGGAGGGGGCCACAAGAGACCCAGTACTTC. The whole variable domain, remainder taken from reference TRBV9 and TRBJ2-5, is DSGVTQTPKHLITATGQRVTLRCSPRSGDLSVYWYQQSLDQGLQFLIQYYNGEERAKGNILERFSAQQFPDLHSELNLSSLELGDSALYFCASSPRRGPQETQYFGPGTRLLVL.

This clonotype was recorded many times. Mismatch with germline at one junction end may stem from a read error. The CDR3 loop is CASSLAGPTGDTQYF. CDR3 bases: TGTGCCAGCAGCCTAGCGGGACCTACGGGAGATACGCAGTATTTT. V is TRBV7-2 and J is TRBJ2-3; 9 bases align to TRBD2. The CDR3 has 15 residues. Germline CDR1 is SGHTA and CDR2 is FQGNSA.

This clonotype has only a few counts. V gene TRBV12-3 or TRBV12-4 combines with J gene TRBJ2-7, with 7 bases identical to TRBD2. V lost 6 bases and J lost 0; bases outside the gene matches: 11. This CDR3 has 16 residues. CDR3 DNA: TGTGCCAGCAGCAAAACTACGACTAGCAGCTCCTACGAGCAGTACTTC. It is translated as CASSKTTTSSSYEQYF.

This clonotype was found a few times. This rearrangement joins TRBV12-3 or TRBV12-4 to TRBJ2-2, with 12 bases lining up with TRBD1. With 5 bases clipped from V and 4 bases from J, the junction kept 8 bases outside the gene matches. The CDR3 totals 17 residues. For the CDR3, the DNA is TGTGCCAGCAGTCCCGGGGACAGGGGGCGATTCACCGGGGAGCTGTTTTTT. Its protein product is CASSPGDRGRFTGELFF.

This clonotype has ten or more counts. This chain connects TRBV5-1 to TRBJ1-1; D unresolved. V was clipped by 0 bases and J by 7 bases, with 16 bases between them. The CDR3 consists of 15 residues. Germline V gives CDR1 SGHRS, CDR2 YFSETQ. CDR3 sequence: CASSLDPGGRSEAFF. CDR3 sequence (DNA): TGCGCCAGCAGCTTGGATCCGGGAGGTAGAAGTGAAGCTTTCTTT. Looking up the rest from reference TRBV5-1 and TRBJ1-1 gives the full variable domain: KAGVTQTPRYLIKTRGQQVTLSCSPISGHRSVSWYQQTPGQGLQFLFEYFSETQRNKGNFPGRFSGRQFSNSRSEMNVSTLELGDSALYLCASSLDPGGRSEAFFGQGTRLTVV.

This clonotype has a handful of counts. The chain recombines TRBV6-1 with TRBJ1-3; a possible D gene is TRBD1 (5 bases). Germline V gives CDR1 MNHNS, CDR2 SASEGT. The V and J ends lost 1 base and 1 base respectively, with 8 bases between them. The CDR3 extends over 15 amino acids. CDR3 DNA: TGTGCCAGCAGTGAAGTGGGGCTTTCTGGAAACACCATATATTTT. As protein: CASSEVGLSGNTIYF.

In this sample, this clonotype turned up many times. The CDR3 bases are TGTGCCAGCAGTTTCGGCGGGGGCGCCGACCAAGAGACCCAGTACTTC. It yields the protein CASSFGGGADQETQYF. This chain uses TRBV12-3 or TRBV12-4 with TRBJ2-5; perhaps TRBD2 as D (7 bases). Trimming shortened V by 3 bases and J by 0 bases, and 14 bases separated the two germline ends. This CDR3 comprises 16 residues.

This clonotype has ten or more counts. This sequence joins TRBV18 and TRBJ2-5; 13 bases map to TRBD2. This CDR3 comprises 15 residues. V lost 0 bases, J lost 5 bases, and 0 bases stayed unmatched. From germline, CDR1 is KGHSH and CDR2 LQKENI. The CDR3 loop reads CASSPPTSGGETQYF. The DNA for the CDR3 is TGTGCCAGCTCACCACCGACTAGCGGGGGGGAGACCCAGTACTTC.

In its sample, this clonotype was seen a few times. The chain carries TRBV20-1 and TRBJ2-2; TRBD1 matches 7 bases. The junction had 7 bases not matched to a gene; V was cut back by 5 bases and J by 7 bases. This CDR3 has 13 residues. Looked up from germline, CDR1 is DFQATT and CDR2 is SNEGSKA (reference sequence). DNA for the CDR3: TGCAGTGCTCTCAACGGGGACAGCGGGGAGCTGTTTTTT. Its protein is CSALNGDSGELFF.

This clonotype was counted ten times or more. This chain joins TRBV24-1 and TRBJ2-1, with D maybe TRBD2 (5 bases). Trimming shortened V by 1 base and J by 0 bases, and 9 bases separated the two germline ends. The CDR3 spans 16 residues. Germline V lookup: CDR1 KGHDR, CDR2 SFDVKD. CDR3: CATSDFPGSSYNEQFF. For the CDR3, the DNA is TGTGCCACCAGTGATTTCCCGGGGAGCTCCTACAATGAGCAGTTCTTC.

There are many counts of this clonotype. V usage is TRBV12-3 or TRBV12-4 and J usage is TRBJ1-1, with TRBD1 matching over 7 bases. Trimming removed 5 bases from V and 0 bases from J; junction bases left unmatched: 3. The CDR3 extends over 14 amino acids. The CDR3 coding sequence is TGTGCCAGCAGTCGACAGGGCTTGAACACTGAAGCTTTCTTT. Protein product: CASSRQGLNTEAFF.

This clonotype was seen a handful of times. V usage is TRBV5-1 and J usage is TRBJ2-3, with D possibly being TRBD2 (7 bases). The ends were cut back, 4 bases at V and 5 bases at J, with 17 bases in the middle. From germline, CDR1 is SGHRS and CDR2 YFSETQ. The CDR3 sequence is 15 residues long. In nucleotides, the CDR3 is TGCGCCAGCAGCCCCCGGGGGGCCTCAGGAGATACGCAGTATTTT. Translation gives CASSPRGASGDTQYF. The variable domain in full, completed from reference TRBV5-1 and TRBJ2-3, reads KAGVTQTPRYLIKTRGQQVTLSCSPISGHRSVSWYQQTPGQGLQFLFEYFSETQRNKGNFPGRFSGRQFSNSRSEMNVSTLELGDSALYLCASSPRGASGDTQYFGPGTRLTVL.

This clonotype was picked up a small number of times. V is TRBV4-1 and J is TRBJ2-3; possible D gene TRBD1, 6 bases. The germline V and J ends were trimmed by 3 bases and 4 bases, with 20 bases remaining between them. The CDR3 consists of 17 residues. CDR1 and CDR2 (germline): MGHRA, YSYEKL. CDR3 sequence (DNA): TGCGCCAGCAGCCATGCCTGGTCAGGGGTCACGTCAGATACGCAGTATTTT. This encodes CASSHAWSGVTSDTQYF.

This clonotype showed up many times. The chain carries TRBV12-3 or TRBV12-4 and TRBJ1-4, with a weak D call TRBD1 (5 bases). V shed 3 bases and J shed 5 bases, with 10 bases lying between them. The CDR3 contains 14 residues. This CDR3 is CASSLAGPNEKLFF. Here the CDR3 DNA reads TGTGCCAGCAGTTTGGCGGGGCCCAATGAAAAACTGTTTTTT.